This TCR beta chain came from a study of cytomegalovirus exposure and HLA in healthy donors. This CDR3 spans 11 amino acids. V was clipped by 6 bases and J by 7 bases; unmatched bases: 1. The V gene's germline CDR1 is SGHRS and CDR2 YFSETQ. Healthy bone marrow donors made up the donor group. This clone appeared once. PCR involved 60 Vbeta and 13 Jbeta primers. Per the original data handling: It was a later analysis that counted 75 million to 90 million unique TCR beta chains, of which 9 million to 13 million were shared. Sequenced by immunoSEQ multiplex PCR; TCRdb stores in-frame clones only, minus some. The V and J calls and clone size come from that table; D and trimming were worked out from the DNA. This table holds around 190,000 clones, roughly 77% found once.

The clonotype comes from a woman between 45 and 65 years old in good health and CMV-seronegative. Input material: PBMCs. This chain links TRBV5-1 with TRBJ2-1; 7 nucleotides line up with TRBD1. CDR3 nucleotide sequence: TGCGCCAGCACCAGGGGGAATGAGCAGTTCTTC. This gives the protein CASTRGNEQFF.